Listed below are T cell receptor beta chains from one sample, sequenced in a study of response to subunit inactivated influenza vaccine. One entry per CDR3 protein, called by TCRdb with MiXCR from the RT-PCR reads. The sample has more than 200,000 distinct CDR3 sequences, approximately 12% seen once. Material: non-naive T cells sorted from PBMCs, obtained 14 days before vaccination. Source of these receptors: a middle-aged man who received an inactivated influenza vaccine. The CDR3 runs from the conserved cysteine through the conserved F or W.

V: TRBV28
J: TRBJ1-2
CDR3: CASGPAGSYGYTF

V: TRBV3-1
J: TRBJ2-2
CDR3: CASSLRLAGATGELFF

V: TRBV20-1
J: TRBJ2-3
CDR3: CSAPPGGTSTDTQYF

V: TRBV7-9
J: TRBJ1-1
CDR3: CASSSDRPMNTEAFF

V: TRBV12-3/TRBV12-4
J: TRBJ2-2
CDR3: CASSLGGVLTGELFF

V: TRBV10-3
J: TRBJ2-7
CDR3: CAISPVGGRPYEQYF

V: TRBV20-1
J: TRBJ2-3
CDR3: CSARWDRGAEDTQYF

V: TRBV6-2/TRBV6-3
J: TRBJ1-1
CDR3: CASSYGEVAAFF

V: TRBV5-6
J: TRBJ1-2
CDR3: CASSLSGNLPGYTF

V: TRBV12-3/TRBV12-4
J: TRBJ2-2
CDR3: CAIQFSGAGELFF

V: TRBV7-8
J: TRBJ2-3
CDR3: CASRLQGGGTDTQYF

V: TRBV4-2
J: TRBJ1-2
CDR3: CASSQARGGGGYTF

V: TRBV28
J: TRBJ2-2
CDR3: CACQTSNTGELFF

V: TRBV19
J: TRBJ2-3
CDR3: CASSRGLATQPDTQYF

V: TRBV2
J: TRBJ2-7
CDR3: CASSPTYEQYF

V: TRBV5-1
J: TRBJ2-7
CDR3: CASSFGLAGGHEQYF

V: TRBV20-1
J: TRBJ1-1
CDR3: CSVGPGVNTEAFF

V: TRBV12-3/TRBV12-4
J: TRBJ2-1
CDR3: CASLGTIEQFF

V: TRBV4-2
J: TRBJ2-6
CDR3: CASSQDPRTSGRVSGANVLTF

V: TRBV29-1
J: TRBJ1-1
CDR3: CSVEATSQGAFF

V: TRBV6-1
J: TRBJ1-5
CDR3: CASKPGGGNQPQHF

V: TRBV20-1
J: TRBJ1-1
CDR3: CSASRGQHPEAFF

V: TRBV12-3/TRBV12-4
J: TRBJ1-1
CDR3: CASSFRQANTEAFF

V: TRBV11-3
J: TRBJ1-1
CDR3: CASSLGTGRAFF

V: TRBV20-1
J: TRBJ2-3
CDR3: CSAPKRGASKNTQYF

V: TRBV6-5
J: TRBJ2-7
CDR3: CASSYGFGNTYEQYF

V: TRBV5-1
J: TRBJ2-5
CDR3: CASSPSPGTQYF

V: TRBV4-3
J: TRBJ2-1
CDR3: CASSPLASMIYNEQFF

V: TRBV7-8
J: TRBJ2-5
CDR3: CASRRGPSGETQYF

V: TRBV9
J: TRBJ2-7
CDR3: CASSVEGGGAAEQYF

V: TRBV18
J: TRBJ1-3
CDR3: CASSPQTGRISGNTIYF

V: TRBV29-1
J: TRBJ2-3
CDR3: CSVEQTVTDTQYF

V: TRBV10-3
J: TRBJ2-2
CDR3: CAISLGSGELFF

V: TRBV28
J: TRBJ1-6
CDR3: CASSVNSPLHF

V: TRBV15
J: TRBJ2-3
CDR3: CATSNTKGWDVDTQYF